The 31 T cell receptor beta chains given below trace back to one sample, sequenced in a study of early T cells in non-severe SARS-CoV-2 infection. One entry per CDR3 protein results from TCRdb running MiXCR on the 5' RACE reads. Here the sample spans 37,000 or so distinct CDR3 sequences, 5.8% being singletons. Sequenced sample: whole blood. These receptors all come from an adult who was a healthcare worker with PCR-confirmed SARS-CoV-2 infection or an uninfected control (not recorded which).

This clonotype was counted ten times or more. The chain joins TRBV19 to TRBJ2-1; no firm D call. V was trimmed by 1 base and J by 0 bases, leaving 7 bases between them. The CDR3 extends over 15 amino acids. Germline CDR1 is LNHDA and CDR2 is SQIVND (reference sequence). This CDR3 reads CASSIGQSSYNEQFF. DNA for the CDR3: TGTGCCAGTAGTATAGGGCAGAGCTCCTACAATGAGCAGTTCTTC.

This clonotype has more than one count but fewer than ten. This chain links TRBV7-9 with TRBJ1-4; 9 positions agree with TRBD1. The CDR3 extends over 15 amino acids. After removal of 4 bases from V and 5 bases from J, the junction contained 5 bases not matched to a gene. The germline V gene encodes CDR1 SEHNR and CDR2 FQNEAQ (reference sequence). The CDR3 protein is CASSSTGGRNEKLFF. DNA for the CDR3: TGTGCCAGCAGCTCGACAGGGGGAAGGAATGAAAAACTGTTTTTT. Variable domain in full (rest from reference TRBV7-9 and TRBJ1-4): DTGVSQNPRHKITKRGQNVTFRCDPISEHNRLYWYRQTLGQGPEFLTYFQNEAQLEKSRLLSDRFSAERPKGSFSTLEIQRTEQGDSAMYLCASSSTGGRNEKLFFGSGTQLSVL.

This clonotype came up many times. The chain has TRBV4-1 and TRBJ2-1; the D gene is possibly TRBD2 (6 bases). V lost 1 base to trimming and J lost 3 bases, with 16 bases between them. Germline V gene sequence: CDR1 MGHRA, CDR2 YSYEKL. The CDR3 is 17 amino acids. Here the CDR3 DNA reads TGCGCCAGCAGCCAAGGGAGGGTTCGGGGAATCTACAATGAGCAGTTCTTC. Translation: CASSQGRVRGIYNEQFF.

At least ten counts were recorded for this clonotype. This sequence joins TRBV7-8 and TRBJ2-4, with unresolved D. CDR1 SGHVS and CDR2 FQNEAQ come from the germline V gene. The CDR3 runs 16 residues. Between the trimmed V and J ends, which lost 1 base and 6 bases, there was a span of 16 bases. CDR3 DNA: TGTGCCAGCAGCTTAGTGGCGGTCGGCGCGAGAAACATTCAGTACTTC. Amino acids: CASSLVAVGARNIQYF. Using reference TRBV7-8 and TRBJ2-4 for the parts outside the CDR3, the full variable domain is GAGVSQSPRYKVAKRGQDVALRCDPISGHVSLFWYQQALGQGPEFLTYFQNEAQLDKSGLPSDRFFAERPEGSVSTLKIQRTQQEDSAVYLCASSLVAVGARNIQYFGAGTRLSVL.

The table lists this clonotype with many counts. The genes are TRBV10-3 and TRBJ2-1; D possibly corresponds to TRBD1 (6 bases). CDR1 and CDR2 (germline): ENHRY, SYGVKD. There are 15 residues in the CDR3. Trimming took off 4 bases at V and 8 bases at J, with 18 bases between the two ends. This CDR3 reads CAISVAGVARDEQFF. The CDR3 bases are TGTGCCATCAGTGTCGCAGGGGTGGCCCGCGATGAGCAGTTCTTC.

In this sample, this clonotype turned up many times. V usage is TRBV6-2 or TRBV6-3 and J usage is TRBJ1-1, with 10 positions matching TRBD1. Germline values: CDR1 MNHEY, CDR2 SVGEGT. V was clipped by 8 bases and J by 5 bases; unmatched bases: 5. This CDR3 region has 13 residues. The CDR3 loop reads CASGTGEFTEAFF. The CDR3 DNA is TGTGCCAGCGGGACAGGGGAATTTACTGAAGCTTTCTTT.

Ten or more counts support this clonotype. The chain combines TRBV10-3 with TRBJ2-4; weak D call: TRBD2 (5 bases). Per germline, CDR1 ENHRY and CDR2 SYGVKD. This CDR3 has 15 amino acids. Trimming stripped 3 bases from V and 1 base from J, with 10 bases between. Here the CDR3 reads CAISDGGFAKNIQYF. CDR3 DNA sequence: TGTGCCATCAGTGATGGAGGATTCGCCAAAAACATTCAGTACTTC.

This chain connects TRBV5-5 to TRBJ2-7, with 7 bases fitting TRBD1. Germline V gives CDR1 SGHKS, CDR2 YYEKEE (reference sequence). J lost 2 bases, V lost 1 base, and 3 bases had no gene match. This CDR3 contains 14 residues. In DNA, the CDR3 is TGTGCCAGCAGCTTGACCGGGACAGCCTACGAGCAGTACTTC. It is translated as CASSLTGTAYEQYF. The full variable domain, in which reference TRBV5-5 and TRBJ2-7 provide the parts outside the CDR3, is DAGVTQSPTHLIKTRGQQVTLRCSPISGHKSVSWYQQVLGQGPQFIFQYYEKEERGRGNFPDRFSARQFPNYSSELNVNALLLGDSALYLCASSLTGTAYEQYFGPGTRLTVT.

The gene calls are TRBV27 and TRBJ2-3; 12 bases map to TRBD2. Germline CDR1 reads MNHEY; CDR2 reads SMNVEV (reference sequence). The CDR3 has 16 residues. J was trimmed by 6 bases and V by 5 bases; bases with no gene match: 9. The CDR3 DNA sequence: TGTGCCAGCAGTAGTCTAGCGGGGGGGTTTACGGATACGCAGTATTTT. Translation gives CASSSLAGGFTDTQYF.

This sequence joins TRBV5-5 and TRBJ2-7; D unresolved. V was clipped by 1 base and J by 1 base, with 6 bases between them. The germline V gene has CDR1 SGHKS and CDR2 YYEKEE (reference sequence). The CDR3 runs to 13 residues. The CDR3 coding sequence is TGTGCCAGCAGCTTGTTGCAGTCCTACGAGCAGTACTTC. This encodes CASSLLQSYEQYF. The full variable domain, its missing parts supplied by reference TRBV5-5 and TRBJ2-7, is DAGVTQSPTHLIKTRGQQVTLRCSPISGHKSVSWYQQVLGQGPQFIFQYYEKEERGRGNFPDRFSARQFPNYSSELNVNALLLGDSALYLCASSLLQSYEQYFGPGTRLTVT.

This clonotype showed up many times. This rearrangement joins TRBV7-8 to TRBJ2-2, with D uncertain. CDR3 size: 14 residues. Trimming took 1 base from V and 4 from J, leaving 7 bases between them. The germline V gene encodes CDR1 SGHVS and CDR2 FQNEAQ. The CDR3 is CASSLVVSTGELFF. In DNA, the CDR3 is TGTGCCAGCAGCTTAGTTGTAAGCACCGGGGAGCTGTTTTTT.

At least ten counts were recorded for this clonotype. The chain has TRBV2 and TRBJ2-1, with TRBD2 matching 9 bases. This CDR3 has 17 residues. J was trimmed by 0 bases and V by 6 bases; bases with no gene match: 9. The germline V gene encodes CDR1 SNHLY and CDR2 FYNNEI. CDR3 bases: TGTGCCAGCAGCGTTAGCGGGGGTGTTCTCTCCTACAATGAGCAGTTCTTC. Protein sequence: CASSVSGGVLSYNEQFF. Variable domain in full (rest from reference TRBV2 and TRBJ2-1): EPEVTQTPSHQVTQMGQEVILRCVPISNHLYFYWYRQILGQKVEFLVSFYNNEISEKSEIFDDQFSVERPDGSNFTLKIRSTKLEDSAMYFCASSVSGGVLSYNEQFFGPGTRLTVL.

This clonotype has at least ten counts. The gene calls are TRBV20-1 and TRBJ2-1; D is possibly TRBD2 (6 bases). CDR1 is DFQATT, CDR2 SNEGSKA, per germline (reference sequence). Trimming took 1 base from V and 2 from J, leaving 15 bases between them. The CDR3 is made up of 16 amino acids. The CDR3 DNA sequence: TGCAGTGCTAGAGTCCGGGGAGGAGGGGCCTACAATGAGCAGTTCTTC. Protein: CSARVRGGGAYNEQFF.

This clonotype was counted at least ten times. The rearrangement links TRBV28 to TRBJ1-2; D not certain. CDR1 MDHEN and CDR2 SYDVKM come from the germline V gene. The CDR3 spans 12 residues. V lost 3 bases and J lost 6, with 8 bases in between. CDR3 DNA sequence: TGTGCCAGCAGTTTGTGGATGGATGGCTACACCTTC. This sequence encodes CASSLWMDGYTF.

The chain carries TRBV20-1 and TRBJ2-7; 10 nucleotides agree with TRBD1. The V and J ends lost 2 bases and 4 bases, in that order; junction bases with no gene match: 2. The CDR3 has 13 residues. Germline V lookup: CDR1 DFQATT, CDR2 SNEGSKA (reference sequence). This CDR3 reads CSARPGQGYEQYF. The CDR3 nucleotides read TGCAGTGCTAGACCGGGACAGGGGTACGAGCAGTACTTC.

This clonotype was detected ten times or more. The CDR3: CASSQATTDTQYF. The DNA of the CDR3 is TGTGCCAGCAGCCAGGCGACCACAGATACGCAGTATTTT. The gene calls are TRBV3-1 and TRBJ2-3; D is ambiguous. Germline CDR1 and CDR2: LGHDT and YNNKEL (reference sequence). V shed 3 bases and J shed 2 bases, with 6 bases lying between them. The CDR3 sequence is 13 residues long.

The rearrangement links TRBV5-5 to TRBJ2-1; D uncertain. V gave up 1 base and J gave up 5 bases, with 7 bases separating them. The germline V gene has CDR1 SGHKS and CDR2 YYEKEE (reference sequence). The CDR3 has 13 residues. CDR3 region: CASSLTTDNEQFF. The DNA for the CDR3 is TGTGCCAGCAGCTTGACTACCGACAATGAGCAGTTCTTC. Using reference TRBV5-5 and TRBJ2-1 for the parts outside the CDR3, the full variable domain is DAGVTQSPTHLIKTRGQQVTLRCSPISGHKSVSWYQQVLGQGPQFIFQYYEKEERGRGNFPDRFSARQFPNYSSELNVNALLLGDSALYLCASSLTTDNEQFFGPGTRLTVL.

In its sample, this clonotype was seen many times. The chain recombines TRBV3-1 with TRBJ2-5, with 7 positions matching TRBD2. CDR1 and CDR2 from the germline V gene are LGHDT and YNNKEL (reference sequence). This CDR3 is built from 15 residues. Germline trimming cut 4 bases from V and 4 bases from J; bases unmatched to any gene: 9. The CDR3 DNA sequence: TGTGCCAGCAGCCTGCGGGGGAGGAGCGGAGAGACCCAGTACTTC. Amino acids: CASSLRGRSGETQYF.

The chain links TRBV7-8 to TRBJ2-7, with D hard to call. The V gene lost 2 bases and the J gene lost 5 bases, with 16 bases spanning the gap. CDR1 and CDR2 from the germline V gene are SGHVS and FQNEAQ. The CDR3 spans 15 residues. The CDR3 nucleotides are TGTGCCAGCAGCTTACTTGTTGTGGCCTTGGACGAGCAGTACTTC. The encoded protein is CASSLLVVALDEQYF.

This clonotype was detected a few times. V and J are TRBV5-1 and TRBJ1-4; D is uncertain. CDR3 length equals 13 residues. Germline V gives CDR1 SGHRS, CDR2 YFSETQ. V lost 4 bases and J 6 bases, leaving 10 bases between the germline ends. The DNA for the CDR3 is TGCGCCAGCAGCGCAGCTCCCGATGAAAAACTGTTTTTT. Translation gives CASSAAPDEKLFF.

This clonotype was counted between two and nine times. The chain is built from TRBV7-2 and TRBJ1-5; D is ambiguous. From germline, CDR1 is SGHTA and CDR2 FQGNSA. With 1 base removed from V and 6 bases from J, the gap between germline ends came to 4 bases. This CDR3 is built from 12 residues. CDR3 loop: CASSLDAQPQHF. CDR3 bases: TGTGCCAGCAGCTTAGACGCTCAGCCCCAGCATTTT.

The genes are TRBV11-3 and TRBJ2-1, with TRBD1 matching 7 bases. Germline assignment: CDR1 SGHNT and CDR2 YENEEA. With V trimmed by 1 base and J by 8 bases, 14 bases remained unmatched. The CDR3 consists of 17 residues. This CDR3 reads CASSLGDTGAYPYEQFF. As DNA, the CDR3 is TGTGCCAGCAGCTTAGGTGACACAGGGGCCTACCCCTATGAGCAGTTCTTC.

This clonotype has a count of ten or more. The V and J genes are TRBV7-8 and TRBJ1-1, with D perhaps matching TRBD1 (6 bases). The CDR3 is 16 amino acids. Trimming removed 4 bases from V and 0 bases from J, with 15 bases in between. Germline values: CDR1 SGHVS, CDR2 FQNEAQ. In DNA form, the CDR3 reads TGTGCCAGCAGCTCCGGACAGAACAACATGAACACTGAAGCTTTCTTT. Its translation: CASSSGQNNMNTEAFF.

This clonotype appeared a few times. The V gene is TRBV20-1, the J gene TRBJ2-3; 10 positions agree with TRBD1. The CDR3 has 16 amino acids. Per the germline V gene, CDR1 is DFQATT and CDR2 is SNEGSKA (reference sequence). The trim removed 1 base at V and 4 bases at J, leaving 8 bases unmatched. The CDR3 DNA reads as TGCAGTGCTAGAGCCCCCCGGGACAGGGGTGCAGATACGCAGTATTTT. Amino acid sequence: CSARAPRDRGADTQYF.

Many counts were recorded for this clonotype. The gene calls are TRBV19 and TRBJ1-2; 8 nucleotides match TRBD1. This CDR3 is built from 14 residues. Trimming removed 5 bases from V and 4 bases from J; junction bases left unmatched: 6. From germline, CDR1 is LNHDA and CDR2 SQIVND (reference sequence). The CDR3 loop reads CASSQGALSYGYTF. The CDR3 DNA reads TGTGCCAGTAGTCAGGGGGCGCTTAGCTATGGCTACACCTTC.

This clonotype came up many times. Written as DNA, the CDR3 is TGTGCCAGCAGTTTCGATTCGACAGGGAGGCAGCCCCAGCATTTT. Translated: CASSFDSTGRQPQHF. The chain employs TRBV12-3 or TRBV12-4 and TRBJ1-5, with 7 bases lining up with TRBD1. V was pared by 3 bases and J by 7 bases, with 9 bases of the junction left unmatched. This CDR3 comprises 15 residues.

This clonotype appeared many times. V gene TRBV5-1 combines with J gene TRBJ2-5, with a weak D call TRBD1 (6 bases). Germline CDR1 reads SGHRS; CDR2 reads YFSETQ. The CDR3 sequence is 14 residues long. Trimming took 4 bases from V and 1 from J, leaving 11 bases between them. CDR3 DNA: TGCGCCAGCAGCCTGGGACAATTCCAAGAGACCCAGTACTTC. Translating it yields CASSLGQFQETQYF. The full variable domain, its missing parts supplied by reference TRBV5-1 and TRBJ2-5, is KAGVTQTPRYLIKTRGQQVTLSCSPISGHRSVSWYQQTPGQGLQFLFEYFSETQRNKGNFPGRFSGRQFSNSRSEMNVSTLELGDSALYLCASSLGQFQETQYFGPGTRLLVL.

This clonotype was counted many times. This chain links TRBV24-1 with TRBJ1-4; 7 bases are a match to TRBD1. Unmatched junction bases numbered 5, after V lost 3 bases and J lost 5 bases. Germline lookup yields CDR1 KGHDR and CDR2 SFDVKD. This CDR3 spans 15 amino acids. The CDR3 protein is CATSDPRGKNEKLFF. The CDR3 bases are TGTGCCACCAGTGATCCCAGGGGGAAGAATGAAAAACTGTTTTTT.

This clonotype was recorded a few times. The gene calls are TRBV27 and TRBJ2-7; D unclear. Germline CDR1 and CDR2: MNHEY and SMNVEV (reference sequence). The CDR3 contains 12 residues. V lost 8 bases and J 0 bases, leaving 8 bases between the germline ends. CDR3 bases: TGTGCCAGCTTCTCGAGCTCCTACGAGCAGTACTTC. Protein product: CASFSSSYEQYF.

This clonotype was observed a few times. One junction end does not reproduce the germline sequence, and a read error may be involved. The V gene is TRBV15, the J gene TRBJ1-6, with TRBD1 identical over 7 bases. CDR1 is LNHNV, CDR2 YYDKDF, per germline (reference sequence). The length of the CDR3 is 13 residues. Here the CDR3 DNA reads TGTGCCACCAGCGGAGACAGGGCCGGACCCCTCCACTTT. It translates to CATSGDRAGPLHF.

This clonotype was counted at least ten times. As DNA, the CDR3 is TGTGCCAGCAGTACTAGCGGGAGGTTGGGGTATGAGCAGTTCTTC. Protein: CASSTSGRLGYEQFF. V is TRBV7-3 and J is TRBJ2-1, with 12 bases identical to TRBD2. The CDR3 runs 15 residues. V was clipped by 6 bases and J by 8 bases; unmatched bases: 8. Per germline, CDR1 SGHTA and CDR2 FQGTGA.